The clone carrying this TCR beta chain was counted a few times. Its antigen is as yet unknown. This specimen belongs to a study of T-cell memory formation after mild COVID-19. Study-level points and caveats: There was no confirmation that second-wave clones peaking on day 37 were SARS-CoV-2 specific. Clones that contracted from day 15 to 85 had balanced CD4/CD8; later expanders were CD4+ biased. Cross-reactive memory apparently joined, as some responding clones appeared in pre-infection memory.

Libraries for TCRalpha and TCRbeta carried sample barcodes and unique molecular identifiers via 5'RACE. Via MiXCR, TCRdb re-called the 5' RACE reads, giving one row per CDR3 protein. The profile shows about 390,000 distinct CDR3 sequences, approximately 15% of them singletons. Material for sequencing was PBMCs or a T cell subset sorted from them (not recorded which). This receptor was taken from a man between 18 and 35 years old who had mild COVID-19 (a few samples of this study predate the infection). Cell type and time point are not known.

The CDR3 nucleotides read TGTGCCAGCTCACGGGGACGGGCGGAAGATACGCAGTATTTT. Protein sequence: CASSRGRAEDTQYF. The chain joins TRBV18 to TRBJ2-3; TRBD1 or TRBD2 may be the D gene (5 bases each). Between the trimmed V and J ends, which lost 4 bases and 5 bases, there was a span of 13 bases. This CDR3 is built from 14 residues. CDR1 is KGHSH, CDR2 LQKENI, per germline.